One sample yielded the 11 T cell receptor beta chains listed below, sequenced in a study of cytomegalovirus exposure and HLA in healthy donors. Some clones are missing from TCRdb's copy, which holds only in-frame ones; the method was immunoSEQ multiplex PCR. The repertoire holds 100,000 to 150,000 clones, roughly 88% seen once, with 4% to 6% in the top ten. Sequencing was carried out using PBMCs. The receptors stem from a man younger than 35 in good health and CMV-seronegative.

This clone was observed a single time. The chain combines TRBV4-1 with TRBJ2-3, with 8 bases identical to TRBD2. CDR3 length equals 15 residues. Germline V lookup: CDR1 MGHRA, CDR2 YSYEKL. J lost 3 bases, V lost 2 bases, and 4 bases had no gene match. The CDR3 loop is CASSQLGLGTDTQYF. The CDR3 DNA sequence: TGCGCCAGCAGCCAATTGGGACTAGGAACAGATACGCAGTATTTT.

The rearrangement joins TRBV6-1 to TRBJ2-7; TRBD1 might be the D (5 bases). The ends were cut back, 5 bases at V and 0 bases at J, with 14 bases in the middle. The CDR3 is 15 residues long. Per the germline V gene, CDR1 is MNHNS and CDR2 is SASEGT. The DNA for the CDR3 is TGTGCCAGCAGTTCCCGGACACGCAGCTCCTACGAGCAGTACTTC. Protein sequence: CASSSRTRSSYEQYF.

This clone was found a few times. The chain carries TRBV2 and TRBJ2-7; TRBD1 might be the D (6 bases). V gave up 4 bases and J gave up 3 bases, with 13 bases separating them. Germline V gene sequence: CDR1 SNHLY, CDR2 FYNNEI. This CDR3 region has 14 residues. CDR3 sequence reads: CASSVAQGSYEQYF. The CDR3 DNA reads TGTGCCAGCAGTGTAGCACAGGGTAGCTACGAGCAGTACTTC.

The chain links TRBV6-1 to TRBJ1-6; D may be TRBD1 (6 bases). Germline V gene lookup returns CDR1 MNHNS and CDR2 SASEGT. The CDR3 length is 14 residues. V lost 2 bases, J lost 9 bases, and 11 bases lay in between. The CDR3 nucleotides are TGTGCCAGCAGTGAACAGGGGTCGATTTCACCCCTCCACTTT. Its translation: CASSEQGSISPLHF.

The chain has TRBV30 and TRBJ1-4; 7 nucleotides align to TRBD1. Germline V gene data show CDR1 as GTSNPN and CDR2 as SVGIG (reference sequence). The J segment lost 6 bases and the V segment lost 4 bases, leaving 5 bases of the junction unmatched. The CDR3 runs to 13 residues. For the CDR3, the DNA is TGTGCCTGGAACCGGGACAGTTATGAAAAACTGTTTTTT. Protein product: CAWNRDSYEKLFF.

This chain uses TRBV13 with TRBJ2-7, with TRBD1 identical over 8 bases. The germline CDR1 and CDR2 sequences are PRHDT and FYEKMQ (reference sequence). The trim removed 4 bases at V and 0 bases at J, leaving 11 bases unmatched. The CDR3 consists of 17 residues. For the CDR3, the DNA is TGTGCCAGCAGCTCAAGCCGTCCAGACAGGGGCTCCTACGAGCAGTACTTC. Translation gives CASSSSRPDRGSYEQYF.

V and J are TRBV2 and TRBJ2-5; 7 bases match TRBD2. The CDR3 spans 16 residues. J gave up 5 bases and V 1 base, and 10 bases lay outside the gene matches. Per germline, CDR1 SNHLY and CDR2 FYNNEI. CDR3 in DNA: TGTGCCAGCAGTGAAGTGGGCGGAGGACTAGGGGAGACCCAGTACTTC. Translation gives CASSEVGGGLGETQYF.

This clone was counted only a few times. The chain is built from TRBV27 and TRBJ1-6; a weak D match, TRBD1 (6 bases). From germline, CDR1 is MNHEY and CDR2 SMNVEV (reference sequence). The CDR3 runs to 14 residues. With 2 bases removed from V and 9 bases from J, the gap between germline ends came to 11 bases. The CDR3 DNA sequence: TGTGCCAGCAGTTTAATACAGGGTTCTTCACCCCTCCACTTT. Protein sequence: CASSLIQGSSPLHF.

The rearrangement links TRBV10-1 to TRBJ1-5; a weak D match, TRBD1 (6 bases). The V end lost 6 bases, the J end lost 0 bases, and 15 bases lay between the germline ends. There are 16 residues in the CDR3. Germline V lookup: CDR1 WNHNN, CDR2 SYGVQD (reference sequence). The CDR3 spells CASRSRTDPSNQPQHF. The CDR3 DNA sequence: TGCGCCAGCAGGTCCCGGACAGATCCTAGCAATCAGCCCCAGCATTTT.

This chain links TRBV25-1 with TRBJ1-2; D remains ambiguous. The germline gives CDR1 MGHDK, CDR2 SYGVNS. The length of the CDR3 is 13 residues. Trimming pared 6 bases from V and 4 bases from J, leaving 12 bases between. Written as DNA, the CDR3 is TGTGCCAGCAGCCACCCCGGGGTCTATGGCTACACCTTC. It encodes CASSHPGVYGYTF.

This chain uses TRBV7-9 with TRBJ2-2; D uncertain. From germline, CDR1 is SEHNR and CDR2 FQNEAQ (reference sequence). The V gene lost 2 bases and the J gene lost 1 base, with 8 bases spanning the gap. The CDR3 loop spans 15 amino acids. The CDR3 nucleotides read TGTGCCAGCAGCTTAAGAGACTGGAACACCGGGGAGCTGTTTTTT. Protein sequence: CASSLRDWNTGELFF.